This TCR beta chain derives from a study of T cells in Graves' hyperthyroidism and ophthalmopathy (dated by TCRdb to about 2019). For the study in its entirety: Peripheral blood was sampled at the time of initial diagnosis, prior to any treatment. TCR V-J signatures able to tell the groups apart were searched for in a discovery cohort of some 100 patients, of whom fewer than 45 had Graves' ophthalmopathy and more than 55 had stable Graves' hyperthyroidism. Whether ophthalmopathy could be predicted prospectively was tested in an independent validation cohort made up of under 20 hyperthyroidism patients plus 17 patients who later progressed to ophthalmopathy. For training and testing, the 95 to 100 patients in the discovery cohort were randomly divided in a 7:3 ratio. The study also compared thyroid tissue and blood T-cell repertoires from a handful of Graves' hyperthyroidism patients. Following sampling, methimazole starting at 30 mg daily was given to hyperthyroidism patients, and high-dose intravenous methylprednisolone was given to ophthalmopathy patients. The paper reports TCR Vbeta CDR3 sequencing of approximately 130 peripheral blood samples: some 44 ophthalmopathy, roughly 80 hyperthyroidism and around 17 progressor patients. What the study reported, not specific to this receptor: No statistical method was used to fix the sample size in advance, and group allocation was not hidden from the investigators. During validation, the model predicted progression to ophthalmopathy a median of roughly 7.1 months ahead of onset, with approximately 70% sensitivity and less than 85% specificity. Most expanded thyroid clonotypes (frequency above 0.001) were also detected in blood, a finding suggesting that blood repertoires may reflect thyroid immune responses. A model built on a 13 V-J signature distinguished ophthalmopathy from stable hyperthyroidism, reaching 85% to 90% sensitivity and about 81% specificity in cross-validation and 80%/75% in testing.

Amplification of TCR beta CDR3 regions was carried out from RNA transcripts. A first-round RT-PCR of the TCR CDR3 used the HTBI primer set with the Qiagen OneStep RT-PCR kit. A second multiplex PCR round built the libraries, followed by size selection and purification. Sequencing of the libraries was done on an Illumina HiSeq2000 using paired-end 100 bp reads. The source study handled its data this way. SOAPnuke was used to process the raw data, with reads discarded if the reads contained adapters or uncalled bases, had a mean Phred below 15, or lacked an exact constant-primer or identifier match. COPE v1.2.5 was used to merge the high-quality paired reads, and each unique nucleotide sequence was defined as a clonotype. MiTCR v1.1 was used to align clonotypes to the IMGT TRBV, TRBD and TRBJ reference segments. Only V-J combinations with frequency above 0.0001, covering approximately 99% of repertoires, were analysed. A TCS score was defined as the ratio of F50 (clonal expansion) to E x V (chaos), with BLOSUM62-based TCRdist applied between CDR3 peptides within each V-J. Welch's t-statistics and random forest reduced 500 to 550 V-J features to around 14, which were used in a naive Bayes classifier (R e1071). The similarity between thyroid and blood repertoires was quantified using the Morisita-Horn index. TCRdb reanalyzed the raw reads on its own, using fastp at Q25 for trimming and MiXCR for clone calling, and kept in-frame beta chains. A single entry per CDR3 protein holds the most common genes and DNA from its merged rows. These V and J calls derive from TCRdb rather than the authors' analysis. This sample has around 700,000 distinct CDR3 sequences in its table, and just over 35% of those were observed once. The ten largest clones capture around a third of the sample.

This clonotype was counted once. Its antigen is still unknown. Being one base from a much bigger clone, this may be a read error. Stable Graves' hyperthyroidism was defined as no progression to ophthalmopathy during 18 months of follow-up. The hyperthyroidism patients were between 18 and 65 years old and newly diagnosed, with a disease duration of less than 2 months. The study excluded patients with uncontrolled infections, other autoimmune diseases, pregnancy or lactation. Diagnoses were established on the basis of clinical symptoms, serum thyroxine and TRAb, thyroid ultrasound, and orbital computed tomography. PBMCs were isolated from about 9 ml of fresh peripheral blood by Ficoll-Paque density gradient centrifugation. Total RNA was extracted using Trizol reagent, and RNA quality was assessed on an Agilent 2100 Bioanalyzer. The CDR3 runs 14 residues from the cysteine to the phenylalanine. Here the CDR3 DNA is all that survives: 42 bases in frame from base 1. Looking up the germline V gene yields CDR1 SGHTA and CDR2 FQGNSA.

The sequenced sample consisted of blood. The receptor's source is a woman aged 35 to 49 with Graves' hyperthyroidism. The chain is assembled from TRBV7-2 and TRBJ1-2; the D segment could be TRBD1, given 6 matching bases. The CDR3: CASGLSGTRWGYTF. At the DNA level, the sequence is TGTGCCAGCGGCTTATCCGGGACACGGTGGGGCTACACCTTC.